Listed below are T cell receptor beta chains from one sample, sequenced in a study of T cells expressing NK-cell markers. TCRdb derives one entry per CDR3 protein from the 5' RACE reads, leaving out DNA. The sample table includes approximately 420,000 distinct CDR3 sequences. The specimen was blood T cells: a sorted CD56 or NKG2C T cell subset, CD4+ or CD8+ T cells, or bulk PBMC T cells (not recorded which). Receptors originate from a woman between 50 and 59 years old in good health. Both conserved end residues are part of each CDR3. The order of the fields is J gene, V gene, CDR3 protein.

J gene: TRBJ2-1
V gene: TRBV5-1
CDR3 protein: CASSLESSGYNEQFF

J gene: TRBJ2-3
V gene: TRBV5-1
CDR3 protein: CASSLDSRLNTQYF

J gene: TRBJ2-5
V gene: TRBV6-5
CDR3 protein: CASRGQQETQYF

J gene: TRBJ2-3
V gene: TRBV25-1
CDR3 protein: CASSELGPGLAESNTDTQYF

J gene: TRBJ2-1
V gene: TRBV7-3
CDR3 protein: CASSPLPGTSVKQEQFF

J gene: TRBJ2-3
V gene: TRBV7-8
CDR3 protein: CASSPRWSDTQYF

J gene: TRBJ1-2
V gene: TRBV12-3/TRBV12-4
CDR3 protein: CASSPGQGHPYGYTF

J gene: TRBJ2-3
V gene: TRBV3-1
CDR3 protein: CASSQGSGLAGSDTQYF

J gene: TRBJ2-1
V gene: TRBV5-1
CDR3 protein: CASSLAGPSNEQFF

J gene: TRBJ1-1
V gene: TRBV5-1
CDR3 protein: CASSLASGGAAEAFF

J gene: TRBJ2-2
V gene: TRBV3-1
CDR3 protein: CASSQVPTAGELFF

J gene: TRBJ2-3
V gene: TRBV27
CDR3 protein: CASRGVHQNTQYF

J gene: TRBJ2-7
V gene: TRBV5-1
CDR3 protein: CASSLAEGSYEQYF

J gene: TRBJ2-3
V gene: TRBV7-2
CDR3 protein: CASSLDGLGRGTDTQYF

J gene: TRBJ2-2
V gene: TRBV4-1
CDR3 protein: CASSQERTSPAGELFF

J gene: TRBJ2-3
V gene: TRBV15
CDR3 protein: CATSSTSPTDTQYF

J gene: TRBJ2-3
V gene: TRBV5-6
CDR3 protein: CASSGGLAGKSTDTQYF

J gene: TRBJ2-3
V gene: TRBV10-3
CDR3 protein: CAISPPRGAPSGDTQYF

J gene: TRBJ2-1
V gene: TRBV6-4
CDR3 protein: CASSQLVAGEQFF

J gene: TRBJ2-1
V gene: TRBV7-9
CDR3 protein: CASSTTDVLFF

J gene: TRBJ1-2
V gene: TRBV20-1
CDR3 protein: CSARDSAGAGSGYTF

J gene: TRBJ2-1
V gene: TRBV27
CDR3 protein: CASSLRDRAGPYNEQFF

J gene: TRBJ2-1
V gene: TRBV20-1
CDR3 protein: CSAALDGAYNEQFF

J gene: TRBJ2-2
V gene: TRBV4-1
CDR3 protein: CASSQVDLGETVAGELFF

J gene: TRBJ2-7
V gene: TRBV11-2
CDR3 protein: CASSSLGQGYEQYF

J gene: TRBJ2-1
V gene: TRBV4-1
CDR3 protein: CASSQRGGAYNEQFF

J gene: TRBJ2-7
V gene: TRBV5-1
CDR3 protein: CASRQNPASSSYEQYF

J gene: TRBJ1-1
V gene: TRBV9
CDR3 protein: CASSAWTGPLNTEAFF

J gene: TRBJ1-1
V gene: TRBV6-5
CDR3 protein: CASRRGINTEAFF

J gene: TRBJ2-7
V gene: TRBV11-2
CDR3 protein: CASRGQGESEQYF

J gene: TRBJ2-7
V gene: TRBV5-1
CDR3 protein: CASSPGLDYEQYF

J gene: TRBJ1-1
V gene: TRBV20-1
CDR3 protein: CSAREAADEAFF

J gene: TRBJ2-1
V gene: TRBV4-1
CDR3 protein: CASSQGGLAEFF

J gene: TRBJ1-2
V gene: TRBV12-3/TRBV12-4
CDR3 protein: CASSLGQGDGYTF

J gene: TRBJ2-7
V gene: TRBV6-6
CDR3 protein: CASGRVGRSSYEQYF

J gene: TRBJ2-2
V gene: TRBV18
CDR3 protein: CASSPVMHGELFF

J gene: TRBJ2-1
V gene: TRBV7-9
CDR3 protein: CASSLSAGEGDEQFF

J gene: TRBJ2-2
V gene: TRBV12-3/TRBV12-4
CDR3 protein: CASSYYTGELFF

J gene: TRBJ2-7
V gene: TRBV7-2
CDR3 protein: CASSLVSSNYEQYF

J gene: TRBJ2-1
V gene: TRBV5-1
CDR3 protein: CASSLSGRGKIAGDRYNEQFF

J gene: TRBJ1-2
V gene: TRBV29-1
CDR3 protein: CSVEDQSGQTF

J gene: TRBJ2-1
V gene: TRBV12-3/TRBV12-4
CDR3 protein: CASSLVGTGSSYNEQFF

J gene: TRBJ2-3
V gene: TRBV12-3/TRBV12-4
CDR3 protein: CASSLSEAQYF

J gene: TRBJ2-2
V gene: TRBV28
CDR3 protein: CASSLILWTTNTGELFF

J gene: TRBJ2-1
V gene: TRBV18
CDR3 protein: CASSPQQGYNEQFF

J gene: TRBJ2-2
V gene: TRBV27
CDR3 protein: CASGYTGELFF

J gene: TRBJ2-1
V gene: TRBV24-1
CDR3 protein: CATSGVWEQFF

J gene: TRBJ2-1
V gene: TRBV10-3
CDR3 protein: CAISESEVARFF

J gene: TRBJ1-5
V gene: TRBV7-8
CDR3 protein: CASSLSGTGGQPQHF

J gene: TRBJ2-3
V gene: TRBV28
CDR3 protein: CASSQTSGSRDTQYF

J gene: TRBJ2-7
V gene: TRBV11-2
CDR3 protein: CASSLVERSYEQYF

J gene: TRBJ1-2
V gene: TRBV2
CDR3 protein: CATQAQVNYGYTF

J gene: TRBJ1-1
V gene: TRBV5-1
CDR3 protein: CASSLIWQGAGDTEAFF

J gene: TRBJ2-3
V gene: TRBV25-1
CDR3 protein: CASSEWGLAGDTQYF

J gene: TRBJ1-3
V gene: TRBV15
CDR3 protein: CATSRERTVSGNTIYF

J gene: TRBJ2-2
V gene: TRBV10-3
CDR3 protein: CATVQGLATTGELFF

J gene: TRBJ1-4
V gene: TRBV12-3/TRBV12-4
CDR3 protein: CASRRTGGFTNEKLFF

J gene: TRBJ2-4
V gene: TRBV6-5
CDR3 protein: CASRKSLALAKNIQYF